The source of this T cell receptor beta chain is a study of response to subunit inactivated influenza vaccine. TCRdb itself ran the RT-PCR reads through MiXCR, one entry per CDR3 protein. The profile shows 170,000 or so distinct CDR3 sequences, approximately 11% of them singletons. This clonotype has more than one count but fewer than ten. This receptor was taken from a man between 50 and 75 years old who received an inactivated influenza vaccine. The source material was CD8+ T cells sorted from PBMCs, sampled roughly 24 months after vaccination.

The CDR3 region is CASSLERPLNTEAFF. In DNA form, the CDR3 reads TGCGCCAGCAGCTTGGAGAGGCCTCTGAACACTGAAGCTTTCTTT. The genes are TRBV5-1 and TRBJ1-1; no clear D. V was pared by 0 bases and J by 0 bases, with 9 bases between. The CDR3 spans 15 residues. Germline CDR1 reads SGHRS; CDR2 reads YFSETQ.